This TCR beta chain was documented in a study of blood T cell repertoires in COVID-19. Study background: Donors in the United States, Italy and Spain gave samples during acute or convalescent COVID-19. T cells, B-cell-depleted T cells, or PBMCs provided the cDNA or gDNA that served as material.

This CDR3 is 15 amino acids long. Germline V gives CDR1 MNHEY, CDR2 SVGAGI. Authors' data handling: Amplified reference gene primers provided the basis for estimating nucleated cell counts. Assay used: immunoSEQ multiplex PCR; TCRdb lists only in-frame clones, some missing. V, J and clone size reflect that table, while D and trimming were determined from the DNA. The sample has approximately 260,000 clones, about 88% seen once. Points on this clone: An end of the junction does not agree with germline; a read error may underlie this.

The material sequenced was peripheral blood. The chain couples TRBV6-5 to TRBJ2-1, with TRBD2 matching 13 bases. The receptor's source is a woman aged 40 to 49 who had recovered from COVID-19. CDR3 bases: TGTGCTAGCACGGGGACTAGCGGGATCCACAATGAGCAGTTCTTC. It yields the protein CASTGTSGIHNEQFF.